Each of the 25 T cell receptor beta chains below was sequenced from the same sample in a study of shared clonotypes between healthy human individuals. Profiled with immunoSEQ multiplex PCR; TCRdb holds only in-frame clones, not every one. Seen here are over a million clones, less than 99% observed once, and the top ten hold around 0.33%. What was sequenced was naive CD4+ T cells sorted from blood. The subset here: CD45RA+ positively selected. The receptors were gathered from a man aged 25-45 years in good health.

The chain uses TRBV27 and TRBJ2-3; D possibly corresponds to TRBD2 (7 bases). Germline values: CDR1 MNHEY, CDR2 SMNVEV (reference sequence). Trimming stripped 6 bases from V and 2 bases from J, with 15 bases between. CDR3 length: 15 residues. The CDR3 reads CASRRETGNTDTQYF. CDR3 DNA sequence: TGTGCCAGCAGGCGGGAGACAGGTAACACAGATACGCAGTATTTT.

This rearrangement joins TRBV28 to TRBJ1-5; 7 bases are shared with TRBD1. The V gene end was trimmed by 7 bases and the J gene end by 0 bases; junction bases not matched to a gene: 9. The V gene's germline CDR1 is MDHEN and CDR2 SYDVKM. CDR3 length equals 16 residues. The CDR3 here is CASISGTAYSNQPQHF. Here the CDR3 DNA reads TGTGCCAGCATCAGTGGGACAGCCTATAGCAATCAGCCCCAGCATTTT.

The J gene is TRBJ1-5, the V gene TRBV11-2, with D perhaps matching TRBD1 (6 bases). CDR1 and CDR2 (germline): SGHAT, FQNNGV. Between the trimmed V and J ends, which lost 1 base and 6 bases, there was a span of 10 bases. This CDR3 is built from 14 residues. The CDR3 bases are TGTGCCAGCAGCTTAGTCGGGGGGCCTCAGCCCCAGCATTTT. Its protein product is CASSLVGGPQPQHF.

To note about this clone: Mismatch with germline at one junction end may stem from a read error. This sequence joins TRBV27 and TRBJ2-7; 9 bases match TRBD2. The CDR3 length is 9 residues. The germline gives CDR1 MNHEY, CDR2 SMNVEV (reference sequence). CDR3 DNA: TGTGCCAGCAAGAGACTAGCGGTGTTC. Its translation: CASKRLAVF.

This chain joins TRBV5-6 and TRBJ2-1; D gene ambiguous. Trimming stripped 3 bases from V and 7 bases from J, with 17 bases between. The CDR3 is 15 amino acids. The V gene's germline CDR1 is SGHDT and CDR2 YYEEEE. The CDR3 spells CASSSGRSAINEQFF. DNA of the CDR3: TGTGCCAGCAGCTCCGGGCGCTCGGCCATAAATGAGCAGTTCTTC.

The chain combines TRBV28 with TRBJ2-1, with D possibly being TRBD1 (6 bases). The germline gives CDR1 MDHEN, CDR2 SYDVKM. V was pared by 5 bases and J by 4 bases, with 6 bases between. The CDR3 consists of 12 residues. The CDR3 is CASSTGYNEQFF. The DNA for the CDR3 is TGTGCCAGCAGTACAGGGTACAATGAGCAGTTCTTC.

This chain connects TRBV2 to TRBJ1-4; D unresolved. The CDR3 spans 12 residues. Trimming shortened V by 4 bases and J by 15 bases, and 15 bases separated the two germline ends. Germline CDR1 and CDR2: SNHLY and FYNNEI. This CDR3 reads CASSGTWEGVFF. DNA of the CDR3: TGTGCCAGCAGTGGAACATGGGAAGGAGTGTTTTTT.

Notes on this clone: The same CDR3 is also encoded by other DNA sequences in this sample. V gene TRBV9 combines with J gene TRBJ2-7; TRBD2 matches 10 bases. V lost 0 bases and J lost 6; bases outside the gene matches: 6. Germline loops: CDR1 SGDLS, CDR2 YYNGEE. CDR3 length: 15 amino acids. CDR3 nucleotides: TGTGCCAGCAGCGTAGATCCTAGCGGGAGTCGCGAGCAGTACTTC. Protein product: CASSVDPSGSREQYF.

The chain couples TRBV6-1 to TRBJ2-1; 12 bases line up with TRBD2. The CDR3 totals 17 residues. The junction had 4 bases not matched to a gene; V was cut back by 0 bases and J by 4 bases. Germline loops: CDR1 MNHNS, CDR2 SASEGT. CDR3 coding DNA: TGTGCCAGCAGTGAAGCGAGGACTAGCGGGATGTACAATGAGCAGTTCTTC. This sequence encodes CASSEARTSGMYNEQFF.

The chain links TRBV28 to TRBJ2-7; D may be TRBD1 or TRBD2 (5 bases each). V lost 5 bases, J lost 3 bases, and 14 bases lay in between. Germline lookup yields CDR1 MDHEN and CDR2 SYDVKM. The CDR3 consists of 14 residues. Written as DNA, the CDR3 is TGTGCCAGCAGTCAACCCGGGACGGACTACGAGCAGTACTTC. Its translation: CASSQPGTDYEQYF.

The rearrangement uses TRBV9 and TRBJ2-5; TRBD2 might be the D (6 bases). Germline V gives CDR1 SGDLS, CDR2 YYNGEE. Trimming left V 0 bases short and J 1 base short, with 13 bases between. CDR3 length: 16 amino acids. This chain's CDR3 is CASSVGGVGGQETQYF. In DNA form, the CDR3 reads TGTGCCAGCAGCGTAGGAGGGGTCGGGGGCCAAGAGACCCAGTACTTC. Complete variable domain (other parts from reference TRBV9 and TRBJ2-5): DSGVTQTPKHLITATGQRVTLRCSPRSGDLSVYWYQQSLDQGLQFLIQYYNGEERAKGNILERFSAQQFPDLHSELNLSSLELGDSALYFCASSVGGVGGQETQYFGPGTRLLVL.

The DNA for the CDR3 is TGTGCCAGCAGCCGACAGCAAGAGACCCAGTACTTC. It yields the protein CASSRQQETQYF. The chain combines TRBV11-2 with TRBJ2-5, with D perhaps matching TRBD1 (5 bases). The CDR3 consists of 12 residues. V was pared by 5 bases and J by 2 bases, with 6 bases between. Germline V gene data show CDR1 as SGHAT and CDR2 as FQNNGV.

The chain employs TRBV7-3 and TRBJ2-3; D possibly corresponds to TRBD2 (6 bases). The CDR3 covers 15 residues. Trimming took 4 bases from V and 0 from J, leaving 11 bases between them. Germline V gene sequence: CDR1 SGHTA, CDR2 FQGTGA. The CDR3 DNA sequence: TGTGCCAGCAGCTCTCTCGGAGGGAGCACAGATACGCAGTATTTT. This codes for CASSSLGGSTDTQYF.

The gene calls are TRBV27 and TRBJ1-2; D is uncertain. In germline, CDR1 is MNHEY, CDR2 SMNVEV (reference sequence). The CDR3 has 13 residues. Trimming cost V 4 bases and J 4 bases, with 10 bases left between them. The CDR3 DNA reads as TGTGCCAGCAGTTACCAAACCGGCTATGGCTACACCTTC. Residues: CASSYQTGYGYTF.

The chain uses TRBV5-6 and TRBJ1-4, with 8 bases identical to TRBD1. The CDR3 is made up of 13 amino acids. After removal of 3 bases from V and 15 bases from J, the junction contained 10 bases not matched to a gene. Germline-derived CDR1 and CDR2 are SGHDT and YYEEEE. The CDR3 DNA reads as TGTGCCAGCAGCTCGCGGACAGGGACCCCTGTGTTTTTT. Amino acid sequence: CASSSRTGTPVFF.

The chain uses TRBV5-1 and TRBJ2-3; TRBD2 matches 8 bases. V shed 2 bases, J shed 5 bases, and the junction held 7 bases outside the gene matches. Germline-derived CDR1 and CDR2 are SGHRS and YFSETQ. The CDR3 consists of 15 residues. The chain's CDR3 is CASSFGGAREDTQYF. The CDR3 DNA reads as TGCGCCAGCAGCTTCGGGGGGGCGAGGGAAGATACGCAGTATTTT.

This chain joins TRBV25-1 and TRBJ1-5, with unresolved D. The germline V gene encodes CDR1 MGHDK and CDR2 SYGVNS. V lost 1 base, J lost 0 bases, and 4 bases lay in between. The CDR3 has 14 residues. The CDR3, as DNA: TGTGCCAGCAGTGAATGGGGTAGCAATCAGCCCCAGCATTTT. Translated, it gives CASSEWGSNQPQHF.

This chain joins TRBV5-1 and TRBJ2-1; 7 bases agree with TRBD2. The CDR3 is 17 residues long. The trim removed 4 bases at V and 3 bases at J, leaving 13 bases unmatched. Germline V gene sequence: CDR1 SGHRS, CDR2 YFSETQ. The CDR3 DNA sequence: TGCGCCAGCAGCCTCCCCCTCGGCGGGAGTTACTACAATGAGCAGTTCTTC. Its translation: CASSLPLGGSYYNEQFF.

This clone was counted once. CDR3: CSIRTGVSYEQYF. CDR3 nucleotide sequence: TGCAGCATAAGGACAGGCGTCTCCTACGAGCAGTACTTC. V gene TRBV29-1 combines with J gene TRBJ2-7, with TRBD1 identical over 7 bases. Germline CDR1 SQVTM, CDR2 ANQGSEA. Trimming at V came to 8 bases and at J to 0 bases, leaving 7 bases not matched to a gene. This CDR3 contains 13 residues.

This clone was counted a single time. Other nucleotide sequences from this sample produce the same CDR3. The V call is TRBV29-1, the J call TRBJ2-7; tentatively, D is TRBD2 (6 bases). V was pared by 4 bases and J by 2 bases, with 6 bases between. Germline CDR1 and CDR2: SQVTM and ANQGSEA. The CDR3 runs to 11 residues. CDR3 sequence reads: CSVGGAYEQYF. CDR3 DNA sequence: TGCAGCGTTGGGGGGGCCTACGAGCAGTACTTC.

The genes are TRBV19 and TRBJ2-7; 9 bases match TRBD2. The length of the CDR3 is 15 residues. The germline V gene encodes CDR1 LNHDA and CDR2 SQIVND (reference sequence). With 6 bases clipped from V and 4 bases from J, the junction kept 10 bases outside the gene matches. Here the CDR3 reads CASRRHLSGSYEQYF. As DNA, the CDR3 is TGTGCCAGTAGGCGGCACCTTAGCGGGAGTTACGAGCAGTACTTC.

Here the CDR3 DNA reads TGTGCCAGCCTAAGCGGGGTTGGAGATACGCAGTATTTT. This sequence encodes CASLSGVGDTQYF. The chain is built from TRBV18 and TRBJ2-3; 7 nucleotides line up with TRBD2. The V and J ends lost 8 bases and 5 bases, in that order; junction bases with no gene match: 7. The CDR3 totals 13 residues. Germline V gene data show CDR1 as KGHSH and CDR2 as LQKENI.

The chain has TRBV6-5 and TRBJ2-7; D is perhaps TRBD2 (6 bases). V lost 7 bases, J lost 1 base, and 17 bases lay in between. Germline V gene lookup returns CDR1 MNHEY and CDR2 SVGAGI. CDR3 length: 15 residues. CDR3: CASTTRGESSYEQYF. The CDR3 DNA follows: TGTGCCAGCACCACGCGGGGAGAGTCTTCCTACGAGCAGTACTTC.

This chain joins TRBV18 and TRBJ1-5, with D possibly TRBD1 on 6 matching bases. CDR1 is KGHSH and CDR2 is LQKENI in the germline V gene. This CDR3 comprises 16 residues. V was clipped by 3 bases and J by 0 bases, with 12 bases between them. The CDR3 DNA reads TGTGCCAGCTCACCGACAGGAACCTATAGCAATCAGCCCCAGCATTTT. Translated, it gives CASSPTGTYSNQPQHF. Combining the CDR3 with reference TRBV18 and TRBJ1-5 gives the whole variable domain NAGVMQNPRHLVRRRGQEARLRCSPMKGHSHVYWYRQLPEEGLKFMVYLQKENIIDESGMPKERFSAEFPKEGPSILRIQQVVRGDSAAYFCASSPTGTYSNQPQHFGDGTRLSIL.

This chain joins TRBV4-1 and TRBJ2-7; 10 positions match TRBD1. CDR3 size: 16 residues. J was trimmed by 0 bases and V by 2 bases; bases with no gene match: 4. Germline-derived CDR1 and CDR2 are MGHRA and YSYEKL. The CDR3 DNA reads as TGCGCCAGCAGCCAACCGGGACAGGGGCCCTCCTACGAGCAGTACTTC. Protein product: CASSQPGQGPSYEQYF.